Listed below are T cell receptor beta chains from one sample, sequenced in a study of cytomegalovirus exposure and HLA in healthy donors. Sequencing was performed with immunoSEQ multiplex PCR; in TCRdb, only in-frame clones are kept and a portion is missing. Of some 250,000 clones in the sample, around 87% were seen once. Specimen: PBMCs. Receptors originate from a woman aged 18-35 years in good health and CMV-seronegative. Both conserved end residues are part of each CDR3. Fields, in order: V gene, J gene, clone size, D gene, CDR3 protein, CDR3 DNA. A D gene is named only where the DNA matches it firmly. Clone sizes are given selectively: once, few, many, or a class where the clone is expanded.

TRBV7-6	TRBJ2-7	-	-	CASSLALVSYEQYF	TGTGCCAGCAGCTTAGCGCTCGTCAGCTACGAGCAGTACTTC
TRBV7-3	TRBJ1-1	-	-	CASSLNPGATEAFF	TGTGCCAGCAGCTTAAACCCAGGGGCCACTGAAGCTTTCTTT
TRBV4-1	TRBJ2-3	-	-	CASSQVHSRSTDTQYF	TGCGCCAGCAGCCAAGTGCACTCCCGGAGCACAGATACGCAGTATTTT
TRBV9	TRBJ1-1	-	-	CASSPDTEAFF	TGTGCCAGCAGCCCCGACACTGAAGCTTTCTTT
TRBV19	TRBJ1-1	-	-	CASSFGPQGRTHMNTEAFF	TGTGCCAGTAGTTTCGGGCCACAGGGACGCACGCACATGAACACTGAAGCTTTCTTT
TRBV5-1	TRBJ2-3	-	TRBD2	CASSSTSGGGTDTQYF	TGCGCCAGCAGCTCAACTAGCGGGGGTGGCACAGATACGCAGTATTTT
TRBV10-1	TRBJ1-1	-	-	CASSEPSNGGEAFF	TGCGCCAGCAGTGAGCCTTCCAACGGTGGTGAAGCTTTCTTT
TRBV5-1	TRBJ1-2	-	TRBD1	CASSYGDLRDSSLYGYTF	TGCGCCAGCAGCTACGGAGACCTCCGGGACAGCTCCCTCTATGGCTACACCTTC
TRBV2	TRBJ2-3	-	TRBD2	CASSGLAGTDTQYF	TGTGCCAGCAGTGGGCTAGCGGGCACAGATACGCAGTATTTT
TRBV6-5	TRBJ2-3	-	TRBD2	CASTAGDRGTQYF	TGTGCCAGCACAGCGGGGGACCGGGGTACGCAGTATTTT
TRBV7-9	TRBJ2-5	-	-	CASSFPGGETQYF	TGTGCCAGCAGCTTCCCTGGGGGGGAGACCCAGTACTTC
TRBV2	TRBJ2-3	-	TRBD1	CASRIQGTFSTDTQYF	TGTGCCAGCAGGATACAGGGGACGTTTAGCACAGATACGCAGTATTTT
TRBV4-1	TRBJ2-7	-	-	CASSHQSGEQYF	TGCGCCAGCAGCCACCAAAGCGGTGAGCAGTACTTC
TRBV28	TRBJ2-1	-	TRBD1	CASSLGTGIGNEQFF	TGTGCCAGCAGCTTGGGGACAGGGATAGGCAATGAGCAGTTCTTC
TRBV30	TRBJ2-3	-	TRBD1	CAWTNGQGTDTQYF	TGTGCCTGGACAAACGGACAGGGCACAGATACGCAGTATTTT
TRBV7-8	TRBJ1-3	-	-	CASSPLTGASGNTIYF	TGTGCCAGCAGCCCCCTAACAGGCGCCTCTGGAAACACCATATATTTT
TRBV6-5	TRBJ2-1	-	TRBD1	CASSPDRVEQFF	TGTGCCAGCAGCCCTGACAGGGTCGAGCAGTTCTTC
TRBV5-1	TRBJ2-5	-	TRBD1	CASSTGQGLEETQYF	TGCGCCAGCAGCACGGGACAGGGGTTGGAAGAGACCCAGTACTTC
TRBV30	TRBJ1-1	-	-	CAWSVRPGDSEAFF	TGTGCCTGGAGTGTACGACCGGGGGATTCTGAAGCTTTCTTT
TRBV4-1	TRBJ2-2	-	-	CASSPRASGELFF	TGCGCCAGCAGCCCCCGCGCAAGCGGGGAGCTGTTTTTT
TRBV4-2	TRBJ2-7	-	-	CASSQDSDRSTEQYF	TGTGCCAGCAGCCAAGACTCCGACAGGTCAACCGAGCAGTACTTC
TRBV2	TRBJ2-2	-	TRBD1	CASSERQGAVGELFF	TGTGCCAGCAGTGAACGTCAGGGGGCGGTCGGGGAGCTGTTTTTT
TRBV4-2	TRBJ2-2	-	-	CASSQDISGPGSAGELFF	TGTGCCAGCAGCCAAGATATTTCTGGTCCTGGTTCGGCCGGGGAGCTGTTTTTT
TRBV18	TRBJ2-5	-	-	CASSPRTATEKTQYF	TGTGCCAGCTCACCGCGGACAGCAACGGAGAAGACCCAGTACTTC
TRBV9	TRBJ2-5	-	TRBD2	CASSVGGGGETQYF	TGTGCCAGCAGCGTAGGGGGCGGGGGAGAGACCCAGTACTTC
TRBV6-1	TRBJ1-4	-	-	CASSGWTASDFEKLFF	TGTGCCAGCAGTGGGTGGACTGCTAGTGATTTCGAAAAACTGTTTTTT
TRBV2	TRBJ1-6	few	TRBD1	CASSGGGDSPLHF	TGTGCCAGCAGTGGAGGGGGCGATTCACCCCTCCACTTT
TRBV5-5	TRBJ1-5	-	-	CASSLSTGNSRNQPQHF	TGTGCCAGCAGCCTTTCAACAGGGAATTCACGCAATCAGCCCCAGCATTTT
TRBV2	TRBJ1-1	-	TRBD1	CASAYRGKNTEAFF	TGTGCCAGCGCCTACAGGGGGAAGAACACTGAAGCTTTCTTT
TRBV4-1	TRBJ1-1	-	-	CASSQDPRGDEAFF	TGCGCCAGCAGCCAAGATCCTCGGGGTGATGAAGCTTTCTTT
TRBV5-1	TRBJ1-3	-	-	CASSFTGTGNTIYF	TGCGCCAGCAGCTTTACAGGGACTGGAAACACCATATATTTT
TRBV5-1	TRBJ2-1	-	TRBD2	CASSLGLAGAQFF	TGCGCCAGCAGCTTGGGACTAGCGGGAGCACAGTTCTTC
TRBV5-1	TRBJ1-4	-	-	CASSLVGGNEKLFF	TGCGCCAGCAGCTTGGTAGGCGGTAATGAAAAACTGTTTTTT
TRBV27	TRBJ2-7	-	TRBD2	CASSSGTTRDHEQYF	TGTGCCAGCAGTTCGGGGACTACCCGAGACCACGAGCAGTACTTC
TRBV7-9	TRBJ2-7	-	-	CASSRLHQVSSYEQYF	TGTGCCAGCAGCCGGTTGCATCAGGTGAGCTCCTACGAGCAGTACTTC
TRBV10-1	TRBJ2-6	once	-	CASSDSGANVLTF	TGCGCCAGCAGTGATTCGGGGGCCAACGTCCTGACTTTC
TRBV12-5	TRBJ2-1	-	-	CASGLHQYNEQFF	TGTGCTAGTGGTTTGCATCAATACAATGAGCAGTTCTTC
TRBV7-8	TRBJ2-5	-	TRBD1	CASSPNRQGAKETQYF	TGTGCCAGCAGCCCGAACCGACAGGGGGCGAAAGAGACCCAGTACTTC
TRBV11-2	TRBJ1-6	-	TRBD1	CASSFMGQNNSPLHF	TGTGCCAGCAGCTTTATGGGACAGAATAATTCACCCCTCCACTTT
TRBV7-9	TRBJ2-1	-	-	CASSFRVAYNEQFF	TGTGCCAGCAGCTTCAGGGTGGCCTACAATGAGCAGTTCTTC
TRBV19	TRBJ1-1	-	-	CASSITGTQNTEAFF	TGTGCCAGTAGTATCACGGGGACACAGAACACTGAAGCTTTCTTT
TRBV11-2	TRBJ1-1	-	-	CAVRGGSTRTEAFF	TGTGCCGTACGGGGGGGGTCTACGCGTACTGAAGCTTTCTTT
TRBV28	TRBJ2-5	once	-	CASSLRGYQETQYF	TGTGCCAGCAGTTTACGGGGGTACCAAGAGACCCAGTACTTC
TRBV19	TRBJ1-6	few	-	CASSRNGPGGDNSPLHF	TGTGCCAGTAGCCGCAACGGGCCCGGGGGAGACAATTCACCCCTCCACTTT
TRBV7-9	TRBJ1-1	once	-	CASSLESVGSEAFF	TGTGCCAGCAGCTTAGAAAGTGTTGGGAGTGAAGCTTTCTTT
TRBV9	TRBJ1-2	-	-	CASSGGTQTNYGYTF	TGTGCCAGCAGCGGCGGGACCCAAACCAACTATGGCTACACCTTC
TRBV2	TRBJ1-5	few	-	CASSGGGQPQHF	TGTGCCAGCAGTGGGGGAGGTCAGCCCCAGCATTTT
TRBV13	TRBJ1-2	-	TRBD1	CASSLGYRDSYSSNYGYTF	TGTGCCAGCAGCTTAGGATATCGGGACAGCTATAGTTCTAACTATGGCTACACCTTC
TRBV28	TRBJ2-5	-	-	CASKRAQETQYF	TGTGCCAGCAAGAGGGCCCAAGAGACCCAGTACTTC
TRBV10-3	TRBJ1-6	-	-	CAISAETADLALHF	TGTGCCATCAGTGCGGAGACCGCAGATTTGGCCCTCCACTTT
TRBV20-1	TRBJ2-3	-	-	CSARAGTQYF	TGCAGTGCTAGAGCGGGTACGCAGTATTTT
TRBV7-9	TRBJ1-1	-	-	CASSLHGGWGNTEAFF	TGTGCCAGCAGCTTACATGGGGGCTGGGGGAACACTGAAGCTTTCTTT